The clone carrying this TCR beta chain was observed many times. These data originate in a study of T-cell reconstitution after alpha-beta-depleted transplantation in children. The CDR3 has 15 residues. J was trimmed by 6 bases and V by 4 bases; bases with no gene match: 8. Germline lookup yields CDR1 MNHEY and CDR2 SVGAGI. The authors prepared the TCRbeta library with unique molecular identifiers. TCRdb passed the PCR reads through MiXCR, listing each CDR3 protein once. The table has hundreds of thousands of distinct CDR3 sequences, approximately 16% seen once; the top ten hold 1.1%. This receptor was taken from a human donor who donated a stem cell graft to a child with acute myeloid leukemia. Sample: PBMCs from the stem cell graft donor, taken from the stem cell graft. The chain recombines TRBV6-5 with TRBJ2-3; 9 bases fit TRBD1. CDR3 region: CASSLSRDRVDTQYF. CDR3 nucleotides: TGTGCCAGCAGTTTAAGCCGGGACAGGGTGGATACGCAGTATTTT.